Each of the 19 T cell receptor beta chains below was sequenced from the same sample in a study of a mutant IDH1 vaccine in newly diagnosed glioma. Stated time point: baseline, week 1 (first vaccination visit). Treatment: pre-vaccination baseline after standard-of-care therapy. The data were produced by immunoSEQ multiplex PCR, yet TCRdb's version contains in-frame clones alone and is incomplete. The sample comprises about 92,000 clones, around 80% of which are singletons, and 7% to 9% rests with the top ten. The specimen comprised PBMCs, sampled from a glioma patient treated with radiotherapy, temozolomide or both. The receptors come from a man aged 35-49 years with glioma.

The J gene is TRBJ2-5, the V gene TRBV5-1; D is ambiguous. The CDR3 sequence is 12 residues long. From germline, CDR1 is SGHRS and CDR2 YFSETQ. V lost 0 bases and J lost 5, with 5 bases in between. The chain's CDR3 is CASSLVGETQYF. The CDR3 DNA sequence: TGCGCCAGCAGCTTGGTCGGTGAGACCCAGTACTTC.

V and J are TRBV2 and TRBJ1-6, with D possibly TRBD1 on 5 matching bases. This CDR3 contains 16 residues. With 6 bases removed from V and 9 bases from J, the gap between germline ends came to 21 bases. Germline V CDR1 and CDR2: SNHLY, FYNNEI. CDR3 loop: CASRLPLTDPPSPLHF. CDR3 sequence (DNA): TGTGCCAGCAGGCTTCCTTTGACAGATCCGCCTTCACCCCTCCACTTT. Full variable domain (rest looked up from reference TRBV2 and TRBJ1-6): EPEVTQTPSHQVTQMGQEVILRCVPISNHLYFYWYRQILGQKVEFLVSFYNNEISEKSEIFDDQFSVERPDGSNFTLKIRSTKLEDSAMYFCASRLPLTDPPSPLHFGNGTRLTVT.

This clone was detected once. The chain joins TRBV19 to TRBJ2-7; 8 bases match TRBD2. Germline V gene sequence: CDR1 LNHDA, CDR2 SQIVND (reference sequence). Germline trimming cut 5 bases from V and 6 bases from J; bases unmatched to any gene: 9. The CDR3 length is 14 residues. Here the CDR3 reads CASSSPGRGLEQYF. The CDR3 nucleotides read TGTGCCAGTAGTTCTCCCGGGAGGGGTCTCGAGCAGTACTTC. The full variable domain, in which reference TRBV19 and TRBJ2-7 provide the parts outside the CDR3, is DGGITQSPKYLFRKEGQNVTLSCEQNLNHDAMYWYRQDPGQGLRLIYYSQIVNDFQKGDIAEGYSVSREKKESFPLTVTSAQKNPTAFYLCASSSPGRGLEQYFGPGTRLTVT.

The CDR3 sequence: CASSVVFRETYF. CDR3 coding DNA: TGCGCCAGCAGTGTCGTTTTTCGGGAGACGTATTTT. This chain connects TRBV10-2 to TRBJ2-3; tentative D call: TRBD2 (6 bases). The CDR3 sequence is 12 residues long. Germline values: CDR1 WSHSY, CDR2 SAAADI. Trimming shortened V by 4 bases and J by 14 bases, and 16 bases separated the two germline ends.

V usage is TRBV21-1 and J usage is TRBJ1-5; the tabulated D call, TRBD1, remains unverified against the DNA. TRBV21-1 counts as a pseudogene. The CDR3 covers 14 residues. The CDR3 is CASSRTGANQPQHF. In nucleotides, the CDR3 is TGTGCCAGCAGCCGGACAGGCGCCAATCAGCCCCAGCATTTT.

A note on this clone: One end of the junction does not line up with germline, which may come from a read error. The chain is built from TRBV30 and TRBJ1-4; a possible D gene is TRBD1 (6 bases). The CDR3 covers 12 residues. In germline, CDR1 is GTSNPN, CDR2 SVGIG (reference sequence). The CDR3 here is CAWSPGNRESYF. In nucleotides, the CDR3 is TGTGCCTGGAGCCCAGGGAACAGGGAGAGCTATTTT.

The chain recombines TRBV7-8 with TRBJ2-5; 7 positions match TRBD2. This CDR3 is 18 amino acids long. The ends lost 8 bases at V and 4 bases at J; junction bases unmatched: 22. The germline gives CDR1 SGHVS, CDR2 FQNEAQ. The CDR3 loop is CASLTGRTWDGRRETQYF. The CDR3 nucleotides read TGTGCCAGCCTAACCGGGAGGACCTGGGACGGGAGAAGAGAGACCCAGTACTTC.

The chain carries TRBV6-1 and TRBJ2-4, with D unclear. V dropped 1 base and J dropped 7 bases, with 8 bases sitting between them. CDR3 size: 13 residues. Germline CDR1 MNHNS, CDR2 SASEGT. CDR3 in amino acids: CASSEVKGNIQYF. The CDR3 DNA reads as TGTGCCAGCAGTGAAGTGAAGGGTAACATTCAGTACTTC.

This chain connects TRBV5-1 to TRBJ2-7; TRBD2 might be the D (7 bases). Germline V gene data show CDR1 as SGHRS and CDR2 as YFSETQ. Between the trimmed V and J ends, which lost 3 bases and 7 bases, there was a span of 14 bases. The CDR3 runs 13 residues. The CDR3 DNA reads as TGCGCCAGCAGCTCGGAGGGGGGGCGAGAGCAGTACTTC. Its protein product is CASSSEGGREQYF.

The chain links TRBV6-6 to TRBJ2-7, with D maybe TRBD2 (6 bases). The CDR3 extends over 15 amino acids. Germline CDR1 MNHNY, CDR2 SVGAGI (reference sequence). V was cut by 6 bases and J by 2 bases, with 17 bases left in between. This CDR3 reads CASRAGGTSTYEQYF. DNA for the CDR3: TGTGCCAGCAGAGCTGGCGGGACCTCGACCTACGAGCAGTACTTC.

This CDR3 is CASSFTQSHNEQFF. DNA for the CDR3: TGCGCCAGCAGCTTCACGCAATCCCACAATGAGCAGTTCTTC. The chain uses TRBV5-1 and TRBJ2-1; D uncertain. Germline V gene data show CDR1 as SGHRS and CDR2 as YFSETQ. CDR3 length: 14 residues. Deletions cut 2 bases from V and 5 bases from J, with 11 bases between.

The rearrangement uses TRBV6-5 and TRBJ2-7; 7 bases are shared with TRBD1. Germline CDR1 reads MNHEY; CDR2 reads SVGAGI. The CDR3 runs to 14 residues. The V gene end was trimmed by 8 bases and the J gene end by 2 bases; junction bases not matched to a gene: 9. CDR3 protein: CASRLTGMAYEQYF. DNA for the CDR3: TGTGCCAGCCGCTTGACAGGGATGGCCTACGAGCAGTACTTC.

The chain is built from TRBV6-5 and TRBJ1-2; possibly TRBD1 for D (6 bases). Looked up from germline, CDR1 is MNHEY and CDR2 is SVGAGI. V was shortened by 5 bases and J by 3 bases, with 13 bases between the two germline ends. This CDR3 contains 14 residues. The CDR3 protein is CASSPWTEDYGYTF. CDR3 bases: TGTGCCAGCAGTCCATGGACAGAGGACTATGGCTACACCTTC.

This clone appeared a few times. The V gene is TRBV5-1, the J gene TRBJ2-7; tentative D call: TRBD1 (5 bases). The V end lost 7 bases, the J end lost 4 bases, and 21 bases lay between the germline ends. This CDR3 region has 15 residues. Per the germline V gene, CDR1 is SGHRS and CDR2 is YFSETQ. The CDR3 reads CASQGLDSLEYEQYF. The CDR3 DNA follows: TGCGCCAGCCAAGGCCTAGACAGCCTAGAATACGAGCAGTACTTC.

This clone was detected once. The chain has TRBV5-5 and TRBJ2-7; D might be TRBD1 (5 bases). V was clipped by 0 bases and J by 3 bases, with 10 bases between them. In germline, CDR1 is SGHKS, CDR2 YYEKEE (reference sequence). The CDR3 runs 14 residues. The CDR3 protein is CASSLGDDSYEQYF. The CDR3 DNA reads TGTGCCAGCAGCTTGGGGGATGACAGCTACGAGCAGTACTTC.

This chain uses TRBV10-3 with TRBJ2-1, with 9 bases fitting TRBD2. Germline CDR1 ENHRY, CDR2 SYGVKD. The CDR3 runs to 17 residues. The junction had 6 bases not matched to a gene; V was cut back by 3 bases and J by 0 bases. CDR3 region: CAISDRSGGSSYNEQFF. The CDR3 DNA reads TGTGCCATCAGTGACAGGAGCGGGGGGAGCTCCTACAATGAGCAGTTCTTC.

This rearrangement joins TRBV6-6 to TRBJ1-3, with D possibly being TRBD1 (5 bases). There are 15 residues in the CDR3. Germline V lookup: CDR1 MNHNY, CDR2 SVGAGI (reference sequence). Trimming cost V 5 bases and J 3 bases, with 14 bases left between them. In nucleotides, the CDR3 is TGTGCCAGCAGTAGGGAGGGGCGGCATGGAAACACCATATATTTT. Its translation: CASSREGRHGNTIYF.

The rearrangement links TRBV11-2 to TRBJ2-3; TRBD2 agrees at 11 bases. V lost 5 bases, J lost 2 bases, and 12 bases stayed unmatched. CDR1 is SGHAT and CDR2 is FQNNGV in the germline V gene. The CDR3 has 18 amino acids. The CDR3 DNA sequence: TGTGCCAGCAGCCGATTTCCGGGACTAGCGGACCTCACAGATACGCAGTATTTT. This encodes CASSRFPGLADLTDTQYF.

The genes are TRBV11-3 and TRBJ2-1, with TRBD2 matching 7 bases. The CDR3 loop spans 14 amino acids. The V gene's germline CDR1 is SGHNT and CDR2 YENEEA. Trimming at V came to 4 bases and at J to 9 bases, leaving 9 bases not matched to a gene. CDR3 in DNA: TGTGCCAGCAGCTCCTTCGGCGGGAGCTCTGAGCAGTTCTTC. This gives the protein CASSSFGGSSEQFF. The entire variable domain, with the rest obtained from reference TRBV11-3 and TRBJ2-1, is as follows: EAGVVQSPRYKIIEKKQPVAFWCNPISGHNTLYWYLQNLGQGPELLIRYENEEAVDDSQLPKDRFSAERLKGVDSTLKIQPAELGDSAVYLCASSSFGGSSEQFFGPGTRLTVL.